This T cell receptor (beta chain) was sequenced during a study of cytomegalovirus exposure and HLA in healthy donors. The CDR3 is made up of 15 amino acids. Germline assignment: CDR1 WSHSY and CDR2 SAAADI. Losses at the gene ends were 7 bases for V and 6 bases for J; bases not matched to a gene: 13. Study observations and caveats: In a later analysis, TCR beta V- and J-gene trimming showed a link to a missense DCLRE1C variant.

Primers for the PCR totalled 60 Vbeta and 13 Jbeta. As originally analysed: Later work found around 72 million unique TCR beta chains, with about 10 million shared. Data came from immunoSEQ multiplex PCR; TCRdb stores just in-frame clones and leaves some out. For V, J and clone size, that table is used; D and trimming come from the DNA. The sample has 140,000 or so clones; around 59% are singletons. Remarks on this clone: Its antigen is unidentified.

The clonotype was recovered from a male donor in good health and CMV-seronegative. The chain is built from TRBV10-2 and TRBJ2-7; 9 bases align to TRBD2. Source material: PBMCs. CDR3: CASTPAPAGGGEQYF. For the CDR3, the DNA is TGCGCCAGCACCCCGGCCCCGGCGGGGGGGGGCGAGCAGTACTTC.